Listed here are 17 T cell receptor beta chains from one sample, sequenced in a study of shared T cell receptors in the human thymus. This table comes from immunoSEQ multiplex PCR, and its TCRdb copy is limited to in-frame clones, with some not included. The profile shows 600,000 or so clones, over 75% of them singletons. These same data were also listed under a study on human thymus T cells.

Sequenced sample: thymocytes. The receptors derive from a boy under three years old with a congenital heart defect.

The chain has TRBV7-2 and TRBJ2-7; 8 bases match TRBD2. J lost 3 bases, V lost 4 bases, and 5 bases had no gene match. Germline V gene data show CDR1 as SGHTA and CDR2 as FQGNSA. The CDR3 has 14 amino acids. This CDR3 reads CASSSGLGDYEQYF. The CDR3 bases are TGTGCCAGCAGCTCGGGACTAGGGGACTACGAGCAGTACTTC.

V is TRBV27 and J is TRBJ2-5; D possibly corresponds to TRBD2 (6 bases). Germline-derived CDR1 and CDR2 are MNHEY and SMNVEV (reference sequence). This CDR3 is built from 17 residues. Trimming stripped 8 bases from V and 0 bases from J, with 22 bases between. Here the CDR3 DNA reads TGTGCCAGCGCCCGGGCTGGGACTCTGATATACCAAGAGACCCAGTACTTC. Amino acid sequence: CASARAGTLIYQETQYF.

This clone was detected once. The V call is TRBV7-3, the J call TRBJ2-2; 7 nucleotides align to TRBD1. The CDR3 is 15 amino acids. Germline V gene data show CDR1 as SGHTA and CDR2 as FQGTGA. The junction had 3 bases not matched to a gene; V was cut back by 4 bases and J by 1 base. In DNA, the CDR3 is TGTGCCAGCAGCTCGGACAGGCAGAACACCGGGGAGCTGTTTTTT. As protein: CASSSDRQNTGELFF.

This clone has a handful of counts. Within the sample, other DNA sequences also encode this same CDR3. The DNA for the CDR3 is TGCAGTGTTGCGGGAGAAGAGACCCAGTACTTC. Residues: CSVAGEETQYF. This chain links TRBV20-1 with TRBJ2-5, with 7 positions matching TRBD2. The CDR3 runs 11 residues. Trimming cost V 7 bases and J 3 bases; bases outside gene matches: 2. Per the germline V gene, CDR1 is DFQATT and CDR2 is SNEGSKA (reference sequence).

V usage is TRBV6-1 and J usage is TRBJ2-5, with 7 nucleotides matching TRBD1. Germline V gene data show CDR1 as MNHNS and CDR2 as SASEGT. The CDR3 covers 14 residues. This CDR3 reads CATPEATGSETQYF. For the CDR3, the DNA is TGTGCTACCCCAGAAGCGACAGGGTCAGAGACCCAGTACTTC.

The V gene is TRBV20-1, the J gene TRBJ2-5; D unresolved. Looked up from germline, CDR1 is DFQATT and CDR2 is SNEGSKA (reference sequence). This CDR3 has 11 amino acids. V was clipped by 1 base and J by 11 bases, with 11 bases between them. Written as DNA, the CDR3 is TGCAGTGCTAGAGGCCCTAGAGAGCAGTACTTC. This gives the protein CSARGPREQYF.

The V call is TRBV5-1, the J call TRBJ2-3; 9 bases agree with TRBD2. Per germline, CDR1 SGHRS and CDR2 YFSETQ. The ends lost 0 bases at V and 2 bases at J; junction bases unmatched: 13. This CDR3 region has 19 residues. This CDR3 reads CASSLGASGIDHDTDTQYF. The CDR3 nucleotides read TGCGCCAGCAGCTTGGGGGCTAGCGGGATCGACCATGACACAGATACGCAGTATTTT.

The chain employs TRBV18 and TRBJ2-1; 7 bases are shared with TRBD2. Looked up from germline, CDR1 is KGHSH and CDR2 is LQKENI. This CDR3 is built from 16 residues. After removal of 2 bases from V and 2 bases from J, the junction contained 6 bases not matched to a gene. The CDR3 region is CASSPKLAGPYNEQFF. The DNA of the CDR3 is TGTGCCAGCTCACCAAAATTAGCGGGCCCCTACAATGAGCAGTTCTTC.

The CDR3 DNA reads TGCGCCAGCAGCCAGGGCCGAGGACAGGGTGGAGGCTACACCTTC. Translated: CASSQGRGQGGGYTF. The chain carries TRBV4-1 and TRBJ1-2, with 8 bases matching TRBD1. J gave up 8 bases and V 3 bases, and 11 bases lay outside the gene matches. This CDR3 contains 15 residues. Germline assignment: CDR1 MGHRA and CDR2 YSYEKL.

The chain couples TRBV6-5 to TRBJ2-3; D is ambiguous. V lost 3 bases and J lost 0, with 7 bases in between. The V gene's germline CDR1 is MNHEY and CDR2 SVGAGI. There are 14 residues in the CDR3. DNA for the CDR3: TGTGCCAGCAGTTATGAGTCTAGCACAGATACGCAGTATTTT. It yields the protein CASSYESSTDTQYF.

The CDR3 here is CASSQDLVGQVFVTQYF. In DNA, the CDR3 is TGTGCCAGCAGCCAAGATCTTGTGGGACAGGTTTTTGTGACCCAGTACTTC. The rearrangement links TRBV14 to TRBJ2-5; 8 nucleotides agree with TRBD1. There are 17 residues in the CDR3. From germline, CDR1 is SGHDN and CDR2 FVKESK. Trimming at V came to 0 bases and at J to 7 bases, leaving 13 bases not matched to a gene.

J is TRBJ2-5 and V is TRBV2, with no clear D. There are 14 residues in the CDR3. With 5 bases removed from V and 1 base from J, the gap between germline ends came to 11 bases. Germline CDR1 SNHLY, CDR2 FYNNEI. Here the CDR3 DNA reads TGTGCCAGCAGTAGGTGGGCAGCCCAAGAGACCCAGTACTTC. This translates into CASSRWAAQETQYF.

This chain connects TRBV11-2 to TRBJ2-7, with D possibly TRBD2 on 6 matching bases. CDR3 length: 15 amino acids. Germline-derived CDR1 and CDR2 are SGHAT and FQNNGV. V lost 5 bases, J lost 6 bases, and 20 bases lay in between. This CDR3 reads CASSDRDSEPGEQYF. The DNA for the CDR3 is TGTGCCAGCAGCGACCGGGACTCCGAACCGGGCGAGCAGTACTTC.

The table lists this clone with a few counts. The genes are TRBV28 and TRBJ2-6; D is perhaps TRBD1 (6 bases). Trimming took 9 bases from V and 1 from J, leaving 10 bases between them. This CDR3 comprises 14 residues. Germline CDR1 is MDHEN and CDR2 is SYDVKM. CDR3 DNA sequence: TGTGCCAGACACAGGGAGTCTGGGGCCAACGTCCTGACTTTC. Protein: CARHRESGANVLTF.

This sequence joins TRBV28 and TRBJ1-5, with D possibly TRBD1 on 6 matching bases. This CDR3 has 15 residues. CDR1 and CDR2 (germline): MDHEN, SYDVKM. Trimming cost V 4 bases and J 4 bases, with 14 bases left between them. DNA for the CDR3: TGTGCCAGCAGTTCCAGAAAACAGGGTAATCAGCCCCAGCATTTT. It encodes CASSSRKQGNQPQHF.

This chain joins TRBV10-2 and TRBJ2-1, with a tentative D call TRBD2 (6 bases). This CDR3 is built from 15 residues. Deletions cut 6 bases from V and 10 bases from J, with 22 bases between. The germline gives CDR1 WSHSY, CDR2 SAAADI. The CDR3 sequence: CASRLKRASPHEQFF. DNA for the CDR3: TGCGCCAGCAGATTAAAGCGGGCCTCCCCCCACGAGCAGTTCTTC.

This clone was seen only once. This sequence joins TRBV21-1 and TRBJ1-5. TRBV21-1 is described as a pseudogene. The CDR3 extends over 14 amino acids. CDR3 amino acids: CASSLFFLNQPQHF. The DNA of the CDR3 is TGTGCCAGCAGCTTATTTTTCCTAAATCAGCCCCAGCATTTT.